This T cell receptor (beta chain) stems from a study of blood T cell repertoires in COVID-19. This CDR3 has 15 amino acids. Losses at the gene ends were 6 bases for V and 8 bases for J; bases not matched to a gene: 7. Germline-derived CDR1 and CDR2 are LNHDA and SQIVND (reference sequence). Clones were read by immunoSEQ multiplex PCR, and TCRdb kept only the in-frame ones, dropping some. The sample carries about 140,000 clones, roughly four fifths recorded once. The sequenced sample was peripheral blood. The chain combines TRBV19 with TRBJ1-6; 10 positions agree with TRBD1. This receptor was taken from a human donor in a cohort sampled during active COVID-19. The CDR3 here is CASRWTGGADSPLHF. CDR3 DNA: TGTGCCAGTAGGTGGACAGGGGGTGCCGATTCACCCCTCCACTTT.